The entry below gives a single TCR beta chain sequence along with its context. Its antigen is not identified. CDR1 and CDR2 (germline): WNHNN, SYGVQD (reference sequence). J gave up 5 bases and V 5 bases, and 13 bases lay outside the gene matches. This CDR3 comprises 18 residues. TCRdb keeps only in-frame clones here, not all; method: immunoSEQ multiplex PCR. Of around 66,000 clones in the sample, roughly nine tenths were seen once. This specimen belongs to a study of OX40 agonist ivuxolimab in advanced cancers. Notes on the study in general: No antigen was identified for the clonally expanded peripheral T cells.

This specimen was CD4+ or CD8+ T cells sorted from blood, taken in a trial of the OX40 agonist ivuxolimab. The rearrangement joins TRBV10-1 to TRBJ2-3; 13 positions agree with TRBD2. This TCR derives from an adult with an advanced solid tumor such as melanoma, head and neck, liver or kidney cancer. Here the CDR3 DNA reads TGCGCCAGCAGTAACCTGACTAGCGGGGGGACACAGGGAGATACGCAGTATTTT. This translates into CASSNLTSGGTQGDTQYF.